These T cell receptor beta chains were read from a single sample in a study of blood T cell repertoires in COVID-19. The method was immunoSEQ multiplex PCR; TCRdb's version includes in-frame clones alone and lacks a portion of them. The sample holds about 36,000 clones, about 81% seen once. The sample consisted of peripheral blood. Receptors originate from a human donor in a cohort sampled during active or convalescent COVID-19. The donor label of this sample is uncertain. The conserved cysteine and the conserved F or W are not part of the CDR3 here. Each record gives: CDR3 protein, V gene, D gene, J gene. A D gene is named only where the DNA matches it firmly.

CDR3: ASKIRGDTQY
V: TRBV11-3
D: .
J: TRBJ2-3

CDR3: ASSQQGHGESPLH
V: TRBV19
D: .
J: TRBJ1-6

CDR3: ASSSTPNEQF
V: TRBV28
D: .
J: TRBJ2-1

CDR3: ASSRSGFAGNEQF
V: TRBV7-3
D: .
J: TRBJ2-1

CDR3: ASSVPGQGRAF
V: TRBV12-3/TRBV12-4
D: TRBD1
J: TRBJ1-1

CDR3: ASSPTTSGSQF
V: TRBV6-5
D: TRBD2
J: TRBJ2-1

CDR3: ASGYSGSGSGYT
V: TRBV6-5
D: .
J: TRBJ1-2

CDR3: ASSVYAGTAYEQY
V: TRBV9
D: TRBD1
J: TRBJ2-7

CDR3: ASSSIARRMADTQY
V: TRBV7-2
D: .
J: TRBJ2-3

CDR3: ASSSFRAFDGNTEAF
V: TRBV19
D: .
J: TRBJ1-1

CDR3: ASSRGHSSSYEQY
V: TRBV5-8
D: .
J: TRBJ2-7

CDR3: ATSATGMGGYT
V: TRBV24-1
D: TRBD1
J: TRBJ1-2

CDR3: ASSPLGGADTQY
V: TRBV14
D: .
J: TRBJ2-3

CDR3: ASSLAGSRTGELF
V: TRBV7-8
D: .
J: TRBJ2-2

CDR3: ASSLRGGSEKYEQY
V: TRBV7-8
D: TRBD1
J: TRBJ2-7

CDR3: ASSPHDSMNTEAF
V: TRBV7-8
D: .
J: TRBJ1-1

CDR3: AWSGAIGYGYT
V: TRBV30
D: .
J: TRBJ1-2

CDR3: ASSFGQPNTEAF
V: TRBV5-8
D: .
J: TRBJ1-1

CDR3: ASSSLQGDTEAF
V: TRBV5-1
D: TRBD1
J: TRBJ1-1

CDR3: AWVTQGRNYGYT
V: TRBV30
D: .
J: TRBJ1-2

CDR3: ASSLRSNQPQH
V: TRBV11-1
D: .
J: TRBJ1-5

CDR3: ASSYSLGSDTGELF
V: TRBV6-5
D: .
J: TRBJ2-2

CDR3: ASSPEGLTLGEQY
V: TRBV18
D: .
J: TRBJ2-7

CDR3: ASSEGHHQETQY
V: TRBV25-1
D: .
J: TRBJ2-5

CDR3: ASRRRSTNEKLF
V: TRBV2
D: .
J: TRBJ1-4

CDR3: ASSTDSGSLTDTQY
V: TRBV9
D: TRBD2
J: TRBJ2-3

CDR3: ASSPRQGFSEKLF
V: TRBV18
D: TRBD1
J: TRBJ1-4

CDR3: ASSPGGNTIY
V: TRBV6-6
D: .
J: TRBJ1-3

CDR3: ASSKGGAGGYNEQF
V: TRBV9
D: TRBD2
J: TRBJ2-1

CDR3: ASSPRQEESNQPQH
V: TRBV14
D: .
J: TRBJ1-5

CDR3: ASSAGDRVPETQY
V: TRBV6-2/TRBV6-3
D: TRBD1
J: TRBJ2-5

CDR3: ASRSAGQPYEQY
V: TRBV11-2
D: .
J: TRBJ2-7

CDR3: ASSAAGLAGRSDTQY
V: TRBV9
D: TRBD2
J: TRBJ2-3

CDR3: ASSLGGSNENIQY
V: TRBV7-3
D: TRBD2
J: TRBJ2-4

CDR3: ASSLLGDRGDEQF
V: TRBV7-2
D: TRBD1
J: TRBJ2-1

CDR3: ASSGLGLAGHEQY
V: TRBV5-8
D: TRBD2
J: TRBJ2-7

CDR3: ASSLTGTSGNQPQH
V: TRBV6-5
D: TRBD1
J: TRBJ1-5

CDR3: ASSQAWRNQPQH
V: TRBV4-3
D: .
J: TRBJ1-5

CDR3: ASSMGIGQVDGYT
V: TRBV19
D: .
J: TRBJ1-2

CDR3: ASSMRMLNEQY
V: TRBV19
D: .
J: TRBJ2-7

CDR3: ASSLGQSIEAF
V: TRBV3-1/TRBV3-2
D: .
J: TRBJ1-1

CDR3: ASSLPGQGVGYT
V: TRBV5-1
D: TRBD1
J: TRBJ1-2

CDR3: ASSLMGGSHYEQY
V: TRBV7-3
D: TRBD2
J: TRBJ2-7

CDR3: ASSLGGGTYEQY
V: TRBV5-5
D: TRBD2
J: TRBJ2-7

CDR3: SGARVTGELF
V: TRBV29-1
D: .
J: TRBJ2-2

CDR3: AWTSGTGFSEQY
V: TRBV30
D: TRBD1
J: TRBJ2-7

CDR3: ASSEGTQQY
V: TRBV10-2
D: .
J: TRBJ2-7

CDR3: ASSLVSGGETQY
V: TRBV11-2
D: TRBD1
J: TRBJ2-5

CDR3: ASSQAIPANYGYT
V: TRBV4-3
D: .
J: TRBJ1-2